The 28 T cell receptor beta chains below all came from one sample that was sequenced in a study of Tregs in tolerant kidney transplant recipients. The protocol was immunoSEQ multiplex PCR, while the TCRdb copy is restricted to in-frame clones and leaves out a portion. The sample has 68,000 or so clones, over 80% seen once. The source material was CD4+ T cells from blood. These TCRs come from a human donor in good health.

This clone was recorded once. The CDR3 sequence: CAISAMDSTYGYTF. The DNA of the CDR3 is TGTGCCATCAGTGCGATGGACAGCACCTATGGCTACACCTTC. This chain uses TRBV10-3 with TRBJ1-2, with TRBD1 as a possible D gene (6 bases). Trimming shortened V by 4 bases and J by 4 bases, and 13 bases separated the two germline ends. This CDR3 has 14 residues. Germline V CDR1 and CDR2: ENHRY, SYGVKD.

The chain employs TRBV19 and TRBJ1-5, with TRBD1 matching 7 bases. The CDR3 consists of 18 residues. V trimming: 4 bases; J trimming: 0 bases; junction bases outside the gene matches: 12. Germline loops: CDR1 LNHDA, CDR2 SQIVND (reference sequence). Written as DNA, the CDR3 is TGTGCCAGTAGTAAGGGGGCTGGTGGATTGGATAGCAATCAGCCCCAGCATTTT. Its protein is CASSKGAGGLDSNQPQHF.

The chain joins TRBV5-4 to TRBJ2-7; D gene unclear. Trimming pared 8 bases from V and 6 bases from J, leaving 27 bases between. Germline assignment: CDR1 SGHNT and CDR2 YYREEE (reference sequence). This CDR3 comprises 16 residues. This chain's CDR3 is CASSQRKSSPSGEQYF. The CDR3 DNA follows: TGTGCCAGTTCCCAGAGGAAAAGCAGTCCATCCGGCGAGCAGTACTTC.

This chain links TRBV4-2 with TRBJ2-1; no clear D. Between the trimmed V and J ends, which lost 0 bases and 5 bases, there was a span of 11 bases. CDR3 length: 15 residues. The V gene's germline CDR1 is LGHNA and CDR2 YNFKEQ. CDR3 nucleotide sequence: TGTGCCAGCAGCCAAGATGGAACGGAAAACAATGAGCAGTTCTTC. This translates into CASSQDGTENNEQFF.

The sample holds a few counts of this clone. The CDR3 coding sequence is TGTGCCAGTAGTTCCCTCAGGGGCGAGGGGACCCAGTACTTC. It translates to CASSSLRGEGTQYF. V usage is TRBV19 and J usage is TRBJ2-5; possibly TRBD1 for D (6 bases). Trimming removed 5 bases at V and 7 bases at J, with 17 bases between. The CDR3 has 14 amino acids. Germline lookup yields CDR1 LNHDA and CDR2 SQIVND (reference sequence). Full variable domain (missing parts from reference TRBV19 and TRBJ2-5): DGGITQSPKYLFRKEGQNVTLSCEQNLNHDAMYWYRQDPGQGLRLIYYSQIVNDFQKGDIAEGYSVSREKKESFPLTVTSAQKNPTAFYLCASSSLRGEGTQYFGPGTRLLVL.

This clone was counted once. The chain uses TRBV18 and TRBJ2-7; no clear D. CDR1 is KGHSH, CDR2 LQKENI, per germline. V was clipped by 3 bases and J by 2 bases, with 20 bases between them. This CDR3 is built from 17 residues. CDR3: CASSPMARSDIAYEQYF. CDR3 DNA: TGTGCCAGCTCACCCATGGCGCGGAGCGACATCGCCTACGAGCAGTACTTC. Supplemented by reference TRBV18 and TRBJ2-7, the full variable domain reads NAGVMQNPRHLVRRRGQEARLRCSPMKGHSHVYWYRQLPEEGLKFMVYLQKENIIDESGMPKERFSAEFPKEGPSILRIQQVVRGDSAAYFCASSPMARSDIAYEQYFGPGTRLTVT.

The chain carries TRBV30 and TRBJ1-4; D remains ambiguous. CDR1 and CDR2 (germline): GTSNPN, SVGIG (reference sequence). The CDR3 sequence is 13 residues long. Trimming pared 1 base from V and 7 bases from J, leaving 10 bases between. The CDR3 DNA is TGTGCCTGGAGTGGGCCGGGTGGTGAAAAACTGTTTTTT. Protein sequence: CAWSGPGGEKLFF.

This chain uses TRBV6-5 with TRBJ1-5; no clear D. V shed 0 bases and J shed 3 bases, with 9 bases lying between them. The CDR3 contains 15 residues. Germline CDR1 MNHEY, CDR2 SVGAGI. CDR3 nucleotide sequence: TGTGCCAGCAGTTACTCTGGTGGTCTCAATCAGCCCCAGCATTTT. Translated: CASSYSGGLNQPQHF.

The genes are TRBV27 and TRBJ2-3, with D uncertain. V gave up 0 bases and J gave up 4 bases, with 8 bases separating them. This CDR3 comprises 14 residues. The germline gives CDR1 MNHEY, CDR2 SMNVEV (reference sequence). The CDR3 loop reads CASSLSDTSDTQYF. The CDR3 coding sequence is TGTGCCAGCAGTTTATCCGATACCTCAGATACGCAGTATTTT.

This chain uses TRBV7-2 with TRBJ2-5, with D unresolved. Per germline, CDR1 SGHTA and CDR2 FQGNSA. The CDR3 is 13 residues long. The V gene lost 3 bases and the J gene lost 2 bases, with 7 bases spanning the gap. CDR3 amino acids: CASSLPQQETQYF. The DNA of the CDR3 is TGTGCCAGCAGCTTGCCCCAGCAAGAGACCCAGTACTTC.

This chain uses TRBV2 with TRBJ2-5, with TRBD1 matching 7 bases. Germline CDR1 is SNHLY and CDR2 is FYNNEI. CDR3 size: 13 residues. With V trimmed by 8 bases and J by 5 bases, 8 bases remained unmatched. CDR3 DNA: TGTGCCAGCCTTCGGGACAGAGGGGAGACCCAGTACTTC. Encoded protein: CASLRDRGETQYF.

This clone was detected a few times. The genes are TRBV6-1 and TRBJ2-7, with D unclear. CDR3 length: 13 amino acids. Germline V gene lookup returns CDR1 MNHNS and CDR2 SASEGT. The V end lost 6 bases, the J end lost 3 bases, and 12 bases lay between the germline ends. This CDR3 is CASRSTQYYEQYF. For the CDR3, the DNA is TGTGCCAGCAGGTCGACACAGTACTACGAGCAGTACTTC.

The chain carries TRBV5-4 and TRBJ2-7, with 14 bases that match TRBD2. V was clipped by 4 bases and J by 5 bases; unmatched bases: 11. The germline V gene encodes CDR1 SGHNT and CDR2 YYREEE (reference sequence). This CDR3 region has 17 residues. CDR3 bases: TGTGCCAGCAGCCAAGCGGGACTAGCGGGAGTTGGGGACGAGCAGTACTTC. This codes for CASSQAGLAGVGDEQYF.

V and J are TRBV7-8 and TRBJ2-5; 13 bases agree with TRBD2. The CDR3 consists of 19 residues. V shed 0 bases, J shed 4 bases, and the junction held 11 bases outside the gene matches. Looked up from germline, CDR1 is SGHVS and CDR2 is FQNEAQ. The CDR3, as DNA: TGTGCCAGCAGCTTAGCTATGGGTACTAGCGGGAGGGCCCGAGAGACCCAGTACTTC. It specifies CASSLAMGTSGRARETQYF.

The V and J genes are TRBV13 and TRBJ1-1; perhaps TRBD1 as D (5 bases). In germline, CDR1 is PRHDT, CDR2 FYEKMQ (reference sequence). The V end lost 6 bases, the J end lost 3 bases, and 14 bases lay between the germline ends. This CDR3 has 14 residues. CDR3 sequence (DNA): TGTGCCAGCAGTGAAGCGGGGGAATACACTGAAGCTTTCTTT. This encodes CASSEAGEYTEAFF. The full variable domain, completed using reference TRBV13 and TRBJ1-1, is AAGVIQSPRHLIKEKRETATLKCYPIPRHDTVYWYQQGPGQDPQFLISFYEKMQSDKGSIPDRFSAQQFSDYHSELNMSSLELGDSALYFCASSEAGEYTEAFFGQGTRLTVV.

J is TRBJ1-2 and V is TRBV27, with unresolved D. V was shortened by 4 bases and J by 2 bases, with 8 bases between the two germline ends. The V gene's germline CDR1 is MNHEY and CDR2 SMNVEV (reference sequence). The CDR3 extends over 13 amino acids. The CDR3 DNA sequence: TGTGCCAGCAGTTATACGGGAAACTATGGCTACACCTTC. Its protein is CASSYTGNYGYTF.

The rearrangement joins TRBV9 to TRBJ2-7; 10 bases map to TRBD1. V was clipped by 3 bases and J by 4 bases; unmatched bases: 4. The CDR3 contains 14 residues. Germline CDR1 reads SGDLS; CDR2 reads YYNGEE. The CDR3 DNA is TGTGCCAGCAGCGACCGGGACAGGGGATACGAGCAGTACTTC. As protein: CASSDRDRGYEQYF.

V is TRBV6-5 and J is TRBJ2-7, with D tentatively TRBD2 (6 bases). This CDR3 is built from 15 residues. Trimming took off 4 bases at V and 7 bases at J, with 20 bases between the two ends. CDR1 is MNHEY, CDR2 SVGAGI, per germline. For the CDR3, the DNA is TGTGCCAGCAGTTCCTACGGGGCCTACCGGGGGGAGCAGTACTTC. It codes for CASSSYGAYRGEQYF.

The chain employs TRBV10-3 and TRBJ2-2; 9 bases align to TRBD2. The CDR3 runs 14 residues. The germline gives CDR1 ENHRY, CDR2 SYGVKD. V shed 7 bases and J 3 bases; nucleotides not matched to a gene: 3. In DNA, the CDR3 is TGTGCCATCAAGGCTAGCGGGGACACCGGGGAGCTGTTTTTT. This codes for CAIKASGDTGELFF.

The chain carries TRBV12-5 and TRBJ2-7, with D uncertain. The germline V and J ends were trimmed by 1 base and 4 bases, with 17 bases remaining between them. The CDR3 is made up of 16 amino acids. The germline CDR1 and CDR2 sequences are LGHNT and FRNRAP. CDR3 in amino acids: CASGLERSLTEYEQYF. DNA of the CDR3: TGTGCTAGTGGTTTGGAAAGGTCTCTTACGGAGTACGAGCAGTACTTC.

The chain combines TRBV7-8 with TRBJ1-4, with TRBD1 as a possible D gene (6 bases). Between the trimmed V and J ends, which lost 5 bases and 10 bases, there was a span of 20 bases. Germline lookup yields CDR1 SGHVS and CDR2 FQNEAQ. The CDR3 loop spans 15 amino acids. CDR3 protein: CASSLAGGLGIKLFF. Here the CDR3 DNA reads TGTGCCAGCAGCCTGGCCGGGGGGCTAGGCATAAAACTGTTTTTT.

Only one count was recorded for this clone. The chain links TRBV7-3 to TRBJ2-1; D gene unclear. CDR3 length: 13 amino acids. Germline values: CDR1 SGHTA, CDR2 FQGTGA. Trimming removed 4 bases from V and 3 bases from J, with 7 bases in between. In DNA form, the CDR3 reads TGTGCCAGCAGCTCGACTCTCTACAATGAGCAGTTCTTC. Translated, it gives CASSSTLYNEQFF. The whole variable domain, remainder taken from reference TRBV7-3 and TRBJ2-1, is GAGVSQTPSNKVTEKGKYVELRCDPISGHTALYWYRQSLGQGPEFLIYFQGTGAADDSGLPNDRFFAVRPEGSVSTLKIQRTERGDSAVYLCASSSTLYNEQFFGPGTRLTVL.

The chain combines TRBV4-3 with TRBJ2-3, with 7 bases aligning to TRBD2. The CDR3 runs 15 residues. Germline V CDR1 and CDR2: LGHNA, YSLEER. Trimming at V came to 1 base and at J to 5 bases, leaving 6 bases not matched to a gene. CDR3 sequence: CASSQGAREGDTQYF. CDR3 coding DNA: TGCGCCAGCAGCCAAGGGGCTAGGGAGGGAGATACGCAGTATTTT.

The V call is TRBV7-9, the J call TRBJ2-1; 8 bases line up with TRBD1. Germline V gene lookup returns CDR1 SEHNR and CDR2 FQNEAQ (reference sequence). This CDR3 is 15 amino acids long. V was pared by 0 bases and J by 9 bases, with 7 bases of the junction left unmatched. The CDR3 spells CASSLAGTGGSEQFF. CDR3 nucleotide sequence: TGTGCCAGCAGCTTAGCCGGGACAGGTGGTTCTGAGCAGTTCTTC.

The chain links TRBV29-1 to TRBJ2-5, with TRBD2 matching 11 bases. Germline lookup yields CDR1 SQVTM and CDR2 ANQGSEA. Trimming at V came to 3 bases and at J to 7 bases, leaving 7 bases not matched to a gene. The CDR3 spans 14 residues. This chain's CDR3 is CSVDVAGGPGTQYF. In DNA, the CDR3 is TGCAGCGTTGATGTAGCGGGGGGGCCGGGGACCCAGTACTTC.

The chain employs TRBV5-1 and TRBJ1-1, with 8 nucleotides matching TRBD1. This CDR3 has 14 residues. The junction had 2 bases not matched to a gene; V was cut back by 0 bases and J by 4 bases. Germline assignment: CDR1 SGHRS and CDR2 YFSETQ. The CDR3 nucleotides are TGCGCCAGCAGCTTGGATCAGGGGGCCACTGAAGCTTTCTTT. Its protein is CASSLDQGATEAFF.

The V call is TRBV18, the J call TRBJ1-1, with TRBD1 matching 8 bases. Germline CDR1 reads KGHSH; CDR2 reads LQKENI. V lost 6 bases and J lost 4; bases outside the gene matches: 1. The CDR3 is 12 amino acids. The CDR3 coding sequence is TGTGCCAGCTCCACAGGGGGCACTGAAGCTTTCTTT. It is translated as CASSTGGTEAFF.

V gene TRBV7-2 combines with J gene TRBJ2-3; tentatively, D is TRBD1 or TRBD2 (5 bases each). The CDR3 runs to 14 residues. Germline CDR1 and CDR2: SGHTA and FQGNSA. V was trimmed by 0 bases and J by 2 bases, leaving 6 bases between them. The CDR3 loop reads CASSLAGVTDTQYF. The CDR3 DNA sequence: TGTGCCAGCAGCTTAGCGGGGGTCACAGATACGCAGTATTTT.